The present T cell receptor beta chain was sequenced within a study of T-cell reconstitution after alpha-beta-depleted transplantation in children. Findings of the study overall: Several hundred expanded graft clones reportedly gave rise to the alpha-beta T cells present about two months after transplant. Recipient T cells and thymic progenitors that survived were the source of the high TCRbeta diversity seen at day 60 in some patients.

The V end lost 5 bases, the J end lost 4 bases, and 17 bases lay between the germline ends. CDR1 and CDR2 (germline): MNHEY, SMNVEV (reference sequence). The CDR3 extends over 15 amino acids. On this clonotype: The antigen remains undetermined.

Unique molecular identifiers were incorporated into the prepared TCRbeta library. TCRdb fed the PCR reads into MiXCR, producing one record per CDR3 protein. The data show some 830,000 distinct CDR3 sequences, about 15% seen once. The sample consisted of PBMCs, mostly from graft donor cells, taken 360 days after TCRalphabeta/CD19-depleted stem cell transplant. The V call is TRBV27, the J call TRBJ1-2; D gene ambiguous. The origin of this receptor is a male patient younger than 18 who had a stem cell transplant for acute lymphoblastic leukemia, so the T cells may come from the graft donor. The DNA of the CDR3 is TGTGCCAGCAGTCCACAAGCGGGCCCGCCCTATGGCTACACCTTC. It translates to CASSPQAGPPYGYTF.